This T cell receptor beta chain was documented in a study of cytotoxic CD8 clonotypes in ibrutinib-treated CLL. Depths of 1 in 200,000 to 1 in 1 million T cells were the sequencing target. The data were produced by immunoSEQ multiplex PCR, yet TCRdb's version contains in-frame clones alone and is incomplete. The sample has about 140,000 clones; less than 95% are singletons. The ends were cut back, 1 base at V and 5 bases at J, with 4 bases in the middle. Germline V lookup: CDR1 SGHVS, CDR2 FQNEAQ. The CDR3 runs 12 residues. The chain couples TRBV7-8 to TRBJ2-3; D not resolved. This receptor was taken from a human donor with chronic lymphocytic leukemia. The sample in question was PBMCs, obtained after 12 months of ibrutinib treatment. CDR3 nucleotide sequence: TGTGCCAGCAGCTTAGACTTAGATACGCAGTATTTT. Translation: CASSLDLDTQYF. The whole variable domain, filled in from reference TRBV7-8 and TRBJ2-3, reads GAGVSQSPRYKVAKRGQDVALRCDPISGHVSLFWYQQALGQGPEFLTYFQNEAQLDKSGLPSDRFFAERPEGSVSTLKIQRTQQEDSAVYLCASSLDLDTQYFGPGTRLTVL.